This T cell receptor (beta chain) was recovered during a study of CD8+ T cells in alopecia areata. Overall study context: Tofacitinib lasted 6 to 18 months, then 6 months off drug. Regarding the study as a whole: Clonality in the scalp and expanded CD8+ clones ranked among the top 100 were significantly decreased by tofacitinib.

Treatment defined: oral pan-JAK inhibitor, 5-10 mg twice daily. Punch biopsies of lesional scalp, plus peripheral blood, were taken from alopecia areata patients. With respect to this clone: What it binds is not known.

Once RNA had been extracted, it was reverse transcribed into cDNA to act as the sequencing template. Measured with immunoSEQ multiplex PCR; TCRdb has only the in-frame clones, and not every one. The sample includes some 180,000 clones, around 49% of them seen just once. The origin of this receptor is a human donor with alopecia areata. The sequenced sample was CD8+ T cells sorted from blood, obtained between weeks 51 and 52, from a patient treated with tofacitinib.

The CDR3 nucleotides read TGTGCCATCAGCCGGGACAGGGTGAACACCGGGGAGCTGTTTTTT. It translates to CAISRDRVNTGELFF. The rearrangement uses TRBV10-3 and TRBJ2-2, with 9 bases aligning to TRBD1. V lost 6 bases and J lost 1; bases outside the gene matches: 3. The CDR3 has 15 amino acids. In germline, CDR1 is ENHRY, CDR2 SYGVKD.